This entry describes one T cell receptor beta chain. Its antigen remains unknown. This specimen belongs to a study of lymphopenia after photon versus proton radiotherapy. General study results and limits: A bigger post-nadir fall in TCR diversity correlated inversely with survival time in deceased patients. Better survival with proton therapy was suggested as possible, not demonstrated. Post-nadir diversity loss with photons came from oligoclonal expansion, particularly CD8+ Temra cells.

The data were produced by immunoSEQ multiplex PCR, yet TCRdb's version contains in-frame clones alone and is incomplete. In the table there are about 58,000 clones, about four fifths of which are singletons. This receptor was identified in a man aged 60 to 69 with pancreatic cancer. Source: peripheral blood, taken from a patient treated with proton-based radiotherapy.

The DNA for the CDR3 is TGTGCCAGCAGTCGGACTAGCGGCTACGAGCAGTACTTC. This sequence encodes CASSRTSGYEQYF. The rearrangement joins TRBV6-5 to TRBJ2-7; TRBD2 aligns across 10 bases. The J segment lost 3 bases and the V segment lost 5 bases, leaving 1 base of the junction unmatched. The CDR3 is 13 amino acids. The germline V gene has CDR1 MNHEY and CDR2 SVGAGI.